The TCR beta chain under discussion was sequenced for a study of T cell responses to AZD1222 COVID-19 vaccine. Worth noting for this clone: Its antigen is unidentified.

The assay was immunoSEQ multiplex PCR, and TCRdb's table has in-frame clones only and misses some. The table records over 120,000 clones, over 90% of them present only once. Findings and limits, study-wide: Within unmutated variant regions lay the reported targets of nearly half of spike-specific TCRs. Spike-specific TCR repertoires showed rising breadth and depth after two AZD1222 doses. Most donors were white British, females outnumbered males, and clonal diversity was possibly underestimated. Baseline antibody screening turned up just a handful of seropositive AZD1222 recipients.

The CDR3 has 14 residues. The V end was cut by 6 bases, the J end by 5 bases, with 15 bases between. Germline V CDR1 and CDR2: SGDLS, YYNGEE. This chain links TRBV9 with TRBJ2-1, with a weak D call TRBD2 (6 bases). This specimen was peripheral blood, taken on day 0 of AZD1222 vaccination. The sequence derives from an adult in good health. The CDR3 nucleotides are TGTGCCAGCATGGGGGGAAGGAACCACAATGAGCAGTTCTTC. Translation: CASMGGRNHNEQFF. The whole variable domain, remainder taken from reference TRBV9 and TRBJ2-1, is DSGVTQTPKHLITATGQRVTLRCSPRSGDLSVYWYQQSLDQGLQFLIQYYNGEERAKGNILERFSAQQFPDLHSELNLSSLELGDSALYFCASMGGRNHNEQFFGPGTRLTVL.